This TCR beta chain originates from a study of CD8 T cells in ankylosing spondylitis. Study-wide points: Ankylosing spondylitis blood appeared to carry a characteristic TCR beta motif of roughly eight highly homologous variants.

As to this clonotype: The antigen remains unidentified.

Scientists made TCR beta libraries using quantitative 5'-RACE with molecular barcodes. A single record per CDR3 protein comes from TCRdb applying MiXCR to the 5' RACE reads. The table includes about 450,000 distinct CDR3 sequences, roughly 27% detected once. Per germline, CDR1 MNHNS and CDR2 SASEGT. CDR3 length: 15 amino acids. The V gene lost 4 bases and the J gene lost 2 bases, with 14 bases spanning the gap. The sequence was collected from a male donor with ankylosing spondylitis. The chain has TRBV6-1 and TRBJ2-5, with D maybe TRBD2 (5 bases). The sample comprised blood, either unsorted or a sorted T cell fraction (not recorded which). Here the CDR3 DNA reads TGTGCCAGCAGTGGCCAGATCGGAGGACAAGAGACCCAGTACTTC. Translated: CASSGQIGGQETQYF.